This T cell receptor beta chain comes out of a study of T-cell reconstitution after alpha-beta-depleted transplantation in children. For TCRbeta, the library was prepared with unique molecular identifiers. One entry per CDR3 protein, called by TCRdb with MiXCR from the PCR reads. In the table there are some 550,000 distinct CDR3 sequences, around 17% of which are singletons. Trimming stripped 3 bases from V and 0 bases from J, with 9 bases between. Germline assignment: CDR1 DFQATT and CDR2 SNEGSKA (reference sequence). This CDR3 has 14 residues. The chain couples TRBV20-1 to TRBJ2-1; D unclear. This sequence was found in a human donor who donated a stem cell graft to a child with acute lymphoblastic leukemia. The sample in question was PBMCs from the stem cell graft donor, obtained from the stem cell graft. The CDR3 here is CSASSLSSYNEQFF. In DNA form, the CDR3 reads TGCAGTGCTAGTTCGCTTAGCTCCTACAATGAGCAGTTCTTC.